This T cell receptor (beta chain) was recovered during a study of cytomegalovirus exposure and HLA in healthy donors. Study observations and caveats: A later analysis found common viral pathogens apparently linked to several of the most significant clusters.

13 Jbeta primers and 60 Vbeta primers were used for the PCR. Here immunoSEQ multiplex PCR was the method, and the copy in TCRdb shows in-frame clones only, minus some. The table shows 150,000 or so clones, with around three quarters occurring only once. This clone was picked up a small number of times. No antigen is known for it. V was cut by 3 bases and J by 0 bases, with 9 bases left in between. The germline V gene has CDR1 PRHDT and CDR2 FYEKMQ (reference sequence). This CDR3 spans 14 amino acids. This receptor was obtained from a woman aged 25-40 years in good health and CMV-seronegative. The V and J genes are TRBV13 and TRBJ2-7, with D tentatively TRBD2 (5 bases). Sequencing input: PBMCs. The CDR3 coding sequence is TGTGCCAGCAGCTTTTTAGGAGGCTCCTACGAGCAGTACTTC. It yields the protein CASSFLGGSYEQYF.